One sample yielded the 5 T cell receptor beta chains listed below, sequenced in a study of CD8+CD57+ T cells in acquired aplastic anemia. All patients picked for sequencing had shown, by flow cytometry, an expansion of CD8+CD57+ cells. TCR beta VDJ combinations and CDR3 sequences were profiled from genomic DNA. MiXCR was run by TCRdb on the reads, yielding one entry per CDR3 protein. The sample consists of roughly 170,000 distinct CDR3 sequences, around 50% of them appearing once. Material: sorted CD4+, CD8+, or CD8+CD57+ T cells (not recorded which) from PBMCs. These receptor sequences come from a human donor with aplastic anemia.

The chain's CDR3 is CSARDWDTGTEAFF. In nucleotides, the CDR3 is TGCAGTGCTAGAGATTGGGACACTGGCACTGAAGCTTTCTTT. This chain connects TRBV20-1 to TRBJ1-1, with D tentatively TRBD1 (6 bases). The CDR3 is 14 residues long. Germline CDR1 and CDR2: DFQATT and SNEGSKA (reference sequence). Between the trimmed V and J ends, which lost 0 bases and 4 bases, there was a span of 12 bases.

The rearrangement links TRBV5-1 to TRBJ2-7; D possibly matches TRBD1 or TRBD2 (6 bases each). Trimming took off 1 base at V and 3 bases at J, with 8 bases between the two ends. This CDR3 region has 13 residues. Germline V gene lookup returns CDR1 SGHRS and CDR2 YFSETQ. The CDR3 region is CASSLRGHYEQYF. In DNA form, the CDR3 reads TGCGCCAGCAGCTTGCGGGGGCACTACGAGCAGTACTTC.

For this clonotype: The conserved phenylalanine or tryptophan is not found at the CDR3 terminus, so this likely reflects a read error. The CDR3 sequence: CSGAGALNTEAFL. In DNA form, the CDR3 reads TGCAGCGGAGCAGGGGCGTTGAACACTGAAGCTTTCCTT. V usage is TRBV29-1 and J usage is TRBJ1-1, with D maybe TRBD1 (6 bases). The CDR3 contains 13 residues. From germline, CDR1 is SQVTM and CDR2 ANQGSEA. Between the trimmed V and J ends, which lost 7 bases and 0 bases, there was a span of 12 bases.

The rearrangement joins TRBV7-4 to TRBJ2-5, with 15 bases lining up with TRBD2. Per germline, CDR1 SGHVT and CDR2 SQSDAQ. This CDR3 is 18 amino acids long. The ends lost 5 bases at V and 2 bases at J; junction bases unmatched: 9. CDR3 sequence (DNA): TGTGCCAGCAGCAGACAGGGGACTAGCGGGGGGCTGCAAGAGACCCAGTACTTC. This translates into CASSRQGTSGGLQETQYF.

This clonotype showed up many times. This chain joins TRBV7-3 and TRBJ2-1; possibly TRBD1 for D (6 bases). The germline CDR1 and CDR2 sequences are SGHTA and FQGTGA. The CDR3 runs 14 residues. The V gene lost 5 bases and the J gene lost 8 bases, with 16 bases spanning the gap. DNA of the CDR3: TGTGCCAGCAGCCCCTACGACAGGTATGATGAGCAGTTCTTC. Its translation is CASSPYDRYDEQFF.